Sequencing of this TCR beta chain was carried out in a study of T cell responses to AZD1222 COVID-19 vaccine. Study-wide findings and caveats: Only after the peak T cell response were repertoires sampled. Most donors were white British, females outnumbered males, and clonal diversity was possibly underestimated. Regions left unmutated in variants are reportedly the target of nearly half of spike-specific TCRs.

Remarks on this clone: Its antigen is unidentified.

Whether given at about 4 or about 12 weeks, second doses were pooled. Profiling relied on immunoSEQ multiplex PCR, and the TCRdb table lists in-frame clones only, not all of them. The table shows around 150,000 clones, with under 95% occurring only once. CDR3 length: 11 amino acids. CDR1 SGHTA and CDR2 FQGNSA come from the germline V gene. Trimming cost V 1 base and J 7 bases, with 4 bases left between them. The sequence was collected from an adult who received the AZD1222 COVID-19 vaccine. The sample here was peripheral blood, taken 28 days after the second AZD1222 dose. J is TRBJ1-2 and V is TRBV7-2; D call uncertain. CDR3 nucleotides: TGTGCCAGCAGCTTAGATGGTGGCTACACCTTC. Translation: CASSLDGGYTF. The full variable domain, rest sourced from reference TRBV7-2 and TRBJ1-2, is GAGVSQSPSNKVTEKGKDVELRCDPISGHTALYWYRQSLGQGLEFLIYFQGNSAPDKSGLPSDRFSAERTGGSVSTLTIQRTQQEDSAVYLCASSLDGGYTFGSGTRLTVV.